Below, 31 T cell receptor beta chains from the same sample are listed, as sequenced in a study of neurological immune-mediated disorders. MiXCR, run by TCRdb on the 5' RACE reads, gives a single entry per CDR3 protein. The data show roughly 59,000 distinct CDR3 sequences, approximately 5.1% seen once. Source material: PBMCs. Every receptor here comes from a human donor with multiple sclerosis. The donor label of this sample is uncertain.

This clonotype has a count of ten or more. V and J are TRBV5-1 and TRBJ2-3; D might be TRBD1 or TRBD2, each matching 5 bases. Germline V gives CDR1 SGHRS, CDR2 YFSETQ. Trimming took off 1 base at V and 3 bases at J, with 12 bases between the two ends. CDR3 size: 15 residues. Here the CDR3 reads CASSLLGTGTDTQYF. DNA of the CDR3: TGCGCCAGCAGCTTGCTGGGGACGGGAACAGATACGCAGTATTTT.

This clonotype was seen repeatedly, ten times or more. The chain carries TRBV5-1 and TRBJ2-1; TRBD2 matches 9 bases. The CDR3 spans 15 residues. With V trimmed by 2 bases and J by 9 bases, 9 bases remained unmatched. CDR1 is SGHRS and CDR2 is YFSETQ in the germline V gene. CDR3 loop: CASSLERGAGSEQFF. The CDR3, as DNA: TGCGCCAGCAGCTTAGAGCGGGGGGCGGGCAGTGAGCAGTTCTTC.

At least ten counts were recorded for this clonotype. The V gene is TRBV7-9, the J gene TRBJ2-1; 12 nucleotides match TRBD2. CDR1 is SEHNR and CDR2 is FQNEAQ in the germline V gene (reference sequence). J gave up 2 bases and V 7 bases, and 18 bases lay outside the gene matches. The CDR3 totals 20 residues. The CDR3 is CASTPRFRTSGDETYNEQFF. The CDR3 DNA follows: TGTGCCAGCACCCCGCGGTTCAGGACTAGCGGGGACGAAACCTACAATGAGCAGTTCTTC.

This clonotype was detected ten times or more. The chain's CDR3 is CASSLDPLGGETQYF. CDR3 bases: TGCGCCAGCAGCTTGGACCCCCTGGGGGGGGAGACCCAGTACTTC. The chain combines TRBV5-1 with TRBJ2-5; 7 bases agree with TRBD2. Germline CDR1 is SGHRS and CDR2 is YFSETQ. J was trimmed by 5 bases and V by 0 bases; bases with no gene match: 7. The CDR3 loop spans 15 amino acids.

The chain uses TRBV19 and TRBJ1-1; 7 bases are a match to TRBD1. The CDR3 spans 14 residues. V lost 2 bases and J lost 6; bases outside the gene matches: 6. CDR1 is LNHDA and CDR2 is SQIVND in the germline V gene (reference sequence). The CDR3 here is CASSITGTAPEAFF. The CDR3 region has the DNA TGTGCCAGTAGTATAACAGGGACAGCTCCTGAAGCTTTCTTT.

This clonotype was picked up many times. Germline is not matched at one junction end, which may reflect a read error. The chain recombines TRBV18 with TRBJ1-1; D ambiguous. This CDR3 comprises 13 residues. Germline V CDR1 and CDR2: KGHSH, LQKENI. CDR3 coding DNA: TGTGTCAGCTCACCACCGACACCTTTCGAGGCTTTCTTT. It yields the protein CVSSPPTPFEAFF.

There are many counts of this clonotype. The chain uses TRBV7-6 and TRBJ1-5; the D is unclear. V was trimmed by 2 bases and J by 14 bases, leaving 19 bases between them. CDR1 is SGHVS and CDR2 is FNYEAQ in the germline V gene. The CDR3 has 14 amino acids. The CDR3 region has the DNA TGTGCCAGCAGCTTACGCCCGTCCGAAGGCCCTAAGCATTTT. Its translation is CASSLRPSEGPKHF.

This clonotype showed up many times. The V call is TRBV29-1, the J call TRBJ2-7, with TRBD2 identical over 8 bases. Germline V lookup: CDR1 SQVTM, CDR2 ANQGSEA. This CDR3 is built from 13 residues. The V gene end was trimmed by 7 bases and the J gene end by 7 bases; junction bases not matched to a gene: 12. This CDR3 is CSAGGGLGREQYF. In DNA, the CDR3 is TGCAGCGCCGGGGGGGGCCTAGGGAGGGAGCAGTACTTC.

This clonotype was observed at least ten times. This chain links TRBV10-3 with TRBJ2-3, with TRBD2 matching 12 bases. This CDR3 contains 16 residues. Germline V gene lookup returns CDR1 ENHRY and CDR2 SYGVKD. The trim removed 3 bases at V and 11 bases at J, leaving 12 bases unmatched. The CDR3 DNA reads as TGTGCCATCAGTGAAGGACTAGCGGGGAGCTCCAAAGGGCAGTATTTT. Translation: CAISEGLAGSSKGQYF.

V usage is TRBV3-1 and J usage is TRBJ1-6; D is ambiguous. V lost 8 bases and J 10 bases, leaving 12 bases between the germline ends. The CDR3 covers 12 residues. In germline, CDR1 is LGHDT, CDR2 YNNKEL (reference sequence). Here the CDR3 reads CASCRGYSPLHF. CDR3 DNA sequence: TGTGCCAGCTGTCGGGGATACTCACCCCTCCACTTT.

This clonotype has ten or more counts. This chain connects TRBV7-2 to TRBJ1-2; D may be TRBD1 (5 bases). CDR1 and CDR2 (germline): SGHTA, FQGNSA. The CDR3 runs to 13 residues. V was shortened by 3 bases and J by 8 bases, with 13 bases between the two germline ends. DNA of the CDR3: TGTGCCAGCAGCTTGGGGCTCGGGGAAGGCTACACCTTC. The encoded protein is CASSLGLGEGYTF.

In its sample, this clonotype was seen many times. This chain uses TRBV7-9 with TRBJ1-2; D is ambiguous. CDR1 SEHNR and CDR2 FQNEAQ come from the germline V gene (reference sequence). V was pared by 5 bases and J by 3 bases, with 10 bases between. The CDR3 extends over 13 amino acids. Here the CDR3 DNA reads TGTGCCAGCAGCCCCAGAGCGGACTATGGCTACACCTTC. It encodes CASSPRADYGYTF.

This clonotype was seen repeatedly, ten times or more. This chain joins TRBV5-1 and TRBJ2-5, with unresolved D. Trimming removed 6 bases from V and 5 bases from J, with 20 bases in between. The CDR3 runs 15 residues. Germline-derived CDR1 and CDR2 are SGHRS and YFSETQ. CDR3 nucleotide sequence: TGCGCCAGCACCCCCGTGGGGAATCCGCGGGAGACCCAGTACTTC. Protein product: CASTPVGNPRETQYF.

This clonotype was counted ten times or more. The chain joins TRBV20-1 to TRBJ2-1; D gene ambiguous. CDR3 length: 11 amino acids. Germline lookup yields CDR1 DFQATT and CDR2 SNEGSKA (reference sequence). V was clipped by 1 base and J by 2 bases, with 0 bases between them. CDR3 in DNA: TGCAGTGCTAGAGCCTACAATGAGCAGTTCTTC. Translation: CSARAYNEQFF.

This clonotype was detected ten times or more. J is TRBJ2-7 and V is TRBV20-1; a possible D gene is TRBD1 (5 bases). Germline-derived CDR1 and CDR2 are DFQATT and SNEGSKA (reference sequence). The CDR3 length is 15 residues. Between the trimmed V and J ends, which lost 0 bases and 6 bases, there was a span of 18 bases. The CDR3 here is CSARDIAKGMFEQYF. The CDR3 DNA reads TGCAGTGCTAGAGATATCGCAAAGGGGATGTTCGAGCAGTACTTC.

In this sample, this clonotype turned up many times. J is TRBJ1-1 and V is TRBV14, with D possibly matching TRBD1 (6 bases). The CDR3 runs to 15 residues. Trimming pared 4 bases from V and 4 bases from J, leaving 16 bases between. Germline CDR1 SGHDN, CDR2 FVKESK. CDR3 loop: CASSPIPGAATEAFF. The DNA of the CDR3 is TGTGCCAGCAGCCCAATACCGGGGGCGGCCACTGAAGCTTTCTTT.

This clonotype was seen repeatedly, ten times or more. The chain uses TRBV9 and TRBJ2-3; 9 nucleotides agree with TRBD2. J lost 3 bases, V lost 0 bases, and 11 bases had no gene match. The germline gives CDR1 SGDLS, CDR2 YYNGEE. The CDR3 extends over 18 amino acids. The CDR3 DNA reads TGTGCCAGCAGCGTAGATACCCACAGCGGGGGGTTGACAGATACGCAGTATTTT. This encodes CASSVDTHSGGLTDTQYF.

This clonotype was seen a handful of times. The chain carries TRBV7-9 and TRBJ2-2, with D perhaps given as TRBD1 or TRBD2 (6 bases each). Trimming shortened V by 6 bases and J by 0 bases, and 26 bases separated the two germline ends. The CDR3 consists of 20 residues. Per germline, CDR1 SEHNR and CDR2 FQNEAQ (reference sequence). CDR3 DNA: TGTGCCAGCAGTTTTAGGAGTCGGGGGCGGCCCCCTTCGAACACCGGGGAGCTGTTTTTT. Protein sequence: CASSFRSRGRPPSNTGELFF.

This clonotype was found many times. J is TRBJ2-5 and V is TRBV9; TRBD2 agrees at 8 bases. Per germline, CDR1 SGDLS and CDR2 YYNGEE. After removal of 10 bases from V and 5 bases from J, the junction contained 7 bases not matched to a gene. There are 12 residues in the CDR3. The CDR3 DNA follows: TGTGCCTCCGGGAGGGTGGGGGAGACCCAGTACTTC. It codes for CASGRVGETQYF.

This clonotype has ten or more counts. CDR3 nucleotides: TGCGCCAGCGGATCAGGGGGTCTGGCCAAAAACATTCAGTACTTC. This gives the protein CASGSGGLAKNIQYF. The chain joins TRBV5-1 to TRBJ2-4, with TRBD1 matching over 7 bases. The germline V gene encodes CDR1 SGHRS and CDR2 YFSETQ. This CDR3 region has 15 residues. V lost 7 bases, J lost 1 base, and 8 bases stayed unmatched.

This clonotype was seen a handful of times. The rearrangement uses TRBV5-1 and TRBJ2-5; D is possibly TRBD2 (6 bases). This CDR3 has 14 residues. The V end lost 3 bases, the J end lost 3 bases, and 12 bases lay between the germline ends. CDR1 is SGHRS, CDR2 YFSETQ, per germline. The DNA for the CDR3 is TGCGCCAGCAGCTCGTACGGGGGAAAAGAGACCCAGTACTTC. This translates into CASSSYGGKETQYF.

The J gene is TRBJ1-2, the V gene TRBV5-1, with D possibly being TRBD1 (6 bases). The CDR3 contains 17 residues. Germline loops: CDR1 SGHRS, CDR2 YFSETQ. The ends were cut back, 0 bases at V and 4 bases at J, with 19 bases in the middle. For the CDR3, the DNA is TGCGCCAGCAGCTTGGCCTCCAGGGGCCCCCTTGTCTATGGCTACACCTTC. Its protein is CASSLASRGPLVYGYTF.

This clonotype was counted many times. The genes are TRBV27 and TRBJ2-5, with D uncertain. V gave up 3 bases and J gave up 4 bases, with 18 bases separating them. This CDR3 has 16 amino acids. CDR1 is MNHEY, CDR2 SMNVEV, per germline (reference sequence). CDR3 protein: CASSFNRQTWGETQYF. CDR3 DNA sequence: TGTGCCAGCAGTTTCAATCGACAAACTTGGGGAGAGACCCAGTACTTC.

This clonotype showed up many times. The chain's CDR3 is CASAPLASGNTIYF. The CDR3 DNA follows: TGTGCCAGCGCCCCCCTTGCCTCTGGAAACACCATATATTTT. This sequence joins TRBV3-1 and TRBJ1-3, with D unresolved. Trimming pared 8 bases from V and 0 bases from J, leaving 11 bases between. Germline CDR1 LGHDT, CDR2 YNNKEL (reference sequence). CDR3 length: 14 amino acids.

This clonotype was recorded at least ten times. This chain joins TRBV9 and TRBJ1-6; D gene uncertain. V lost 3 bases to trimming and J lost 4 bases, with 8 bases between them. Germline V CDR1 and CDR2: SGDLS, YYNGEE. This CDR3 spans 14 amino acids. Here the CDR3 reads CASSERLYNSPLHF. The CDR3, as DNA: TGTGCCAGCAGCGAACGGCTATATAATTCACCCCTCCACTTT.

This clonotype was seen ten or more times. The chain links TRBV5-6 to TRBJ2-7; D not certain. The CDR3 is 13 amino acids. Trimming pared 5 bases from V and 7 bases from J, leaving 16 bases between. Germline V gene data show CDR1 as SGHDT and CDR2 as YYEEEE. CDR3 DNA: TGTGCCAGCAGTTCGTACACACCACTGGAGCAGTACTTC. This codes for CASSSYTPLEQYF.

The table lists this clonotype with many counts. J is TRBJ1-1 and V is TRBV5-1; possibly TRBD1 for D (6 bases). Germline V gives CDR1 SGHRS, CDR2 YFSETQ. Trimming pared 0 bases from V and 5 bases from J, leaving 11 bases between. CDR3 size: 14 residues. The CDR3 spells CASSLVGAGTEAFF. CDR3 bases: TGCGCCAGCAGCTTGGTGGGGGCAGGGACTGAAGCTTTCTTT.

This clonotype was found a few times. CDR3 residues: CASRSTFDYEQYF. In nucleotides, the CDR3 is TGTGCCAGTCGAAGCACGTTTGACTACGAGCAGTACTTC. This chain uses TRBV19 with TRBJ2-7; D gene uncertain. The CDR3 spans 13 residues. Germline CDR1 and CDR2: LNHDA and SQIVND (reference sequence). V was shortened by 8 bases and J by 3 bases, with 14 bases between the two germline ends.

This clonotype showed up just a few times. Given a much more abundant clone one base away, this may be a read error. The V gene is TRBV5-1, the J gene TRBJ2-1; a possible D gene is TRBD1 (6 bases). The germline CDR1 and CDR2 sequences are SGHRS and YFSETQ. With 0 bases removed from V and 5 bases from J, the gap between germline ends came to 12 bases. The CDR3 runs to 15 residues. The CDR3 coding sequence is TGCGCCAGCAGCTTGGAGAACAGGGCCGACAATGAGCAGTTCTTC. This gives the protein CASSLENRADNEQFF.

This clonotype has at least ten counts. This chain connects TRBV20-1 to TRBJ2-1; D unresolved. Trimming left V 6 bases short and J 0 bases short, with 9 bases between. The germline V gene has CDR1 DFQATT and CDR2 SNEGSKA (reference sequence). This CDR3 contains 13 residues. In DNA form, the CDR3 reads TGCAGTGCCCCCGTAAGCTCCTACAATGAGCAGTTCTTC. Protein sequence: CSAPVSSYNEQFF.

In its sample, this clonotype was seen many times. This chain joins TRBV5-1 and TRBJ1-2; 12 bases are a match to TRBD1. This CDR3 has 14 amino acids. Germline CDR1 and CDR2: SGHRS and YFSETQ. Trimming cost V 5 bases and J 8 bases; bases outside gene matches: 7. The CDR3 is CASRTGTGGRGYTF. As DNA, the CDR3 is TGCGCCAGCAGGACCGGGACAGGGGGCCGCGGCTACACCTTC.